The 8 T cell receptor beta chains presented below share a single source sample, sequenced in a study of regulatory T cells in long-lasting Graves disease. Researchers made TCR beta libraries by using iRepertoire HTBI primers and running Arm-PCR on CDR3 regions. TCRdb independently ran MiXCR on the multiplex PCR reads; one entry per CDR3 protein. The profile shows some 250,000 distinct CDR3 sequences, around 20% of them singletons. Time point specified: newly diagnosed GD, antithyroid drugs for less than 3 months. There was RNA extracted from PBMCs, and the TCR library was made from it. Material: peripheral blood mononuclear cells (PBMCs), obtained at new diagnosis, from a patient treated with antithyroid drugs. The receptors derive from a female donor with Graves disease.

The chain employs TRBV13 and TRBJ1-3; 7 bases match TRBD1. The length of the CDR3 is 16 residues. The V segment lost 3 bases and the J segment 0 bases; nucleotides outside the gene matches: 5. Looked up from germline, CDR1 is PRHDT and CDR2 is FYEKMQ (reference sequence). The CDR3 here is CASSLEQGFSGNTIYF. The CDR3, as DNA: TGTGCCAGCAGCTTGGAACAGGGGTTCTCTGGAAACACCATATATTTT.

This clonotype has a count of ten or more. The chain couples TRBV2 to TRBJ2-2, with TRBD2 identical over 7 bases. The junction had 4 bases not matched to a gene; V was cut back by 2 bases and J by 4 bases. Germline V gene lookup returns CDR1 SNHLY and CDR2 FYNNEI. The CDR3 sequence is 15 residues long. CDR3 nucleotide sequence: TGTGCCAGCAGTGAATCTAGCGGCCGCACCGGGGAGCTGTTTTTT. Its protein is CASSESSGRTGELFF.

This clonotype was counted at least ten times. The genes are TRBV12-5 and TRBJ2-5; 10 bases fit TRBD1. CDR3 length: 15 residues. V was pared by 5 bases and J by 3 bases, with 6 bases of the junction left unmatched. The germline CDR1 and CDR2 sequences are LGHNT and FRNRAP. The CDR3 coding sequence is TGTGCTAGTGGTCCAGACAGGGGGCGCAAAGAGACCCAGTACTTC. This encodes CASGPDRGRKETQYF.

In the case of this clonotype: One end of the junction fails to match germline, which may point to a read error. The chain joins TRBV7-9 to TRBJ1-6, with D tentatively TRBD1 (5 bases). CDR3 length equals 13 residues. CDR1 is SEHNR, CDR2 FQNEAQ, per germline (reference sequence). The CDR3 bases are TGTGTCAGCAGCTTGGGGGGGGATTCACCCCTCCACTTT. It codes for CVSSLGGDSPLHF.

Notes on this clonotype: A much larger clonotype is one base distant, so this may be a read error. Here the CDR3 DNA reads TGCAGTGCTAGAGATTATGGCAGGGTAGAGACCCAGTACTTC. It specifies CSARDYGRVETQYF. The chain couples TRBV20-1 to TRBJ2-5, with D possibly TRBD1 on 5 matching bases. The CDR3 has 14 residues. Trimming stripped 0 bases from V and 4 bases from J, with 12 bases between. Germline-derived CDR1 and CDR2 are DFQATT and SNEGSKA (reference sequence).

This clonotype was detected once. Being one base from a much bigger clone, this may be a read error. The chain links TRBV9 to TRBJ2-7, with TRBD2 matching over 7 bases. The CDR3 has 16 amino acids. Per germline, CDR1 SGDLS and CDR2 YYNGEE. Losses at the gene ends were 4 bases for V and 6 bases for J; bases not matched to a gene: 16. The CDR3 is CASSSVWEGGPSEQYF. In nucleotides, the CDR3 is TGTGCCAGCAGCTCGGTTTGGGAGGGAGGGCCTTCCGAGCAGTACTTC.

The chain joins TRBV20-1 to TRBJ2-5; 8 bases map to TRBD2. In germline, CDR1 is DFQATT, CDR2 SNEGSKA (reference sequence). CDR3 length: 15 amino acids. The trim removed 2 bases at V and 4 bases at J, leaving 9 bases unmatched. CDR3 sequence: CSARSIAGRGETQYF. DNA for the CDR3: TGCAGTGCTAGATCCATAGCGGGACGGGGAGAGACCCAGTACTTC.

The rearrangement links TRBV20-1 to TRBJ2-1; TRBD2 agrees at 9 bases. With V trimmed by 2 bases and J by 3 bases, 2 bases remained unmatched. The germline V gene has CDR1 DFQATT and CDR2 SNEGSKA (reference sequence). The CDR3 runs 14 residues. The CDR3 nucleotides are TGCAGTGCTAGACGGACTAGCGTCTACAATGAGCAGTTCTTC. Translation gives CSARRTSVYNEQFF.